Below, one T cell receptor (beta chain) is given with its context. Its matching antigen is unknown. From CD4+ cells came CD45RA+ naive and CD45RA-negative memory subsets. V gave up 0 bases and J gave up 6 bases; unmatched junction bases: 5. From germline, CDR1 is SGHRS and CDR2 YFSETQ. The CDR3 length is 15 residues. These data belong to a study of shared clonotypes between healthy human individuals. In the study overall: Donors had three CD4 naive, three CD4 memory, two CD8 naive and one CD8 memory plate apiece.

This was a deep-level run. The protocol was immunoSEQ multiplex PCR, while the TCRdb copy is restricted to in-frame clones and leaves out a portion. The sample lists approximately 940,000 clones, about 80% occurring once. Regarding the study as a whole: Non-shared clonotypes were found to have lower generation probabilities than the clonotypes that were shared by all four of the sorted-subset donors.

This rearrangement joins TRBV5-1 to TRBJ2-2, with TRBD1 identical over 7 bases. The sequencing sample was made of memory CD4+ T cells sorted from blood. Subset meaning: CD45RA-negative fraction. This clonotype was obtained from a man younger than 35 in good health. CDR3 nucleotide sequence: TGCGCCAGCAGCTTGGGAGGGGGCCAGGCCGGGGAGCTGTTTTTT. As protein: CASSLGGGQAGELFF.